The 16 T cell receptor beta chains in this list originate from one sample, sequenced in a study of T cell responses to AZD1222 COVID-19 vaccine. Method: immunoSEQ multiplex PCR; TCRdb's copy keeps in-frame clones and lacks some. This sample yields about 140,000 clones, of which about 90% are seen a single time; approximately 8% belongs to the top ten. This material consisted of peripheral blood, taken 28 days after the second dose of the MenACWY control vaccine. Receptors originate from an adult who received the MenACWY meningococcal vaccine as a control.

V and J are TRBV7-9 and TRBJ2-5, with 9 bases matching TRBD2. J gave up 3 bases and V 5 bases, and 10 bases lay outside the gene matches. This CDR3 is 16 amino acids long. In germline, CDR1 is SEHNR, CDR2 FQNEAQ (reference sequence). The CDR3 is CASSARLAEAKETQYF. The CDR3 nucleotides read TGTGCCAGCAGCGCACGACTAGCGGAAGCTAAAGAGACCCAGTACTTC.

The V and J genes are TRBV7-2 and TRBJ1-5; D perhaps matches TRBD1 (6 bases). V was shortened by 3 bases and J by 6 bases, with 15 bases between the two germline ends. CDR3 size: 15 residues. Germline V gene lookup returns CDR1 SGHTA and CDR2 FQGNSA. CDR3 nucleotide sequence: TGTGCCAGCAGCTTGGGGGGGCAGGTTGGTCAGCCCCAGCATTTT. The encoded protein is CASSLGGQVGQPQHF.

This CDR3 reads CATGWGGLSTDTQYF. The CDR3 nucleotides are TGTGCCACGGGATGGGGGGGGCTAAGCACAGATACGCAGTATTTT. The rearrangement joins TRBV6-5 to TRBJ2-3, with TRBD2 as a possible D gene (7 bases). Trimming took 10 bases from V and 0 from J, leaving 17 bases between them. CDR1 is MNHEY and CDR2 is SVGAGI in the germline V gene. The CDR3 runs 15 residues.

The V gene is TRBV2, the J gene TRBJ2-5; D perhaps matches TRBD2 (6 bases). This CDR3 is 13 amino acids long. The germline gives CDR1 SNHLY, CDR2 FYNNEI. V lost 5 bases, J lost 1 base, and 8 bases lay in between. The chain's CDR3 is CASSFGGQETQYF. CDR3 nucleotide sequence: TGTGCCAGCAGTTTCGGGGGCCAAGAGACCCAGTACTTC.

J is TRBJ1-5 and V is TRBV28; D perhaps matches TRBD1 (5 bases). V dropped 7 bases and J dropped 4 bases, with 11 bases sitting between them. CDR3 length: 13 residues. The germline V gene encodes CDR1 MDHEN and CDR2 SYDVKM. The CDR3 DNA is TGTGCCAGCACGGGGGGGGTGAATCAGCCCCAGCATTTT. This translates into CASTGGVNQPQHF.

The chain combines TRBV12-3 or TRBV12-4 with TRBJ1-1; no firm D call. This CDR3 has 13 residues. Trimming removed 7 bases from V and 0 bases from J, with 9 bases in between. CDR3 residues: CASTHWVNTEAFF. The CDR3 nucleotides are TGTGCCAGCACCCACTGGGTGAACACTGAAGCTTTCTTT.

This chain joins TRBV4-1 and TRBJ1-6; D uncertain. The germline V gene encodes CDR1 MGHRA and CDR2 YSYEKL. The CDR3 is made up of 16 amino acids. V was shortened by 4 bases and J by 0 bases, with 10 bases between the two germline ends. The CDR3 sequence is CASSPAPSSYNSPLHF. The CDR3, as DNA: TGCGCCAGCAGCCCCGCCCCGAGCTCCTATAATTCACCCCTCCACTTT.

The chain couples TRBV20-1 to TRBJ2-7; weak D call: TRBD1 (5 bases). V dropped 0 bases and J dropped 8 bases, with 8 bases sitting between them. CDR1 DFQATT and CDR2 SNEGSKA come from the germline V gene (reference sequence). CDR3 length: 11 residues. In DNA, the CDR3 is TGCAGTGCTAGAGATTTGGGGCAGCAGTACTTC. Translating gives CSARDLGQQYF.

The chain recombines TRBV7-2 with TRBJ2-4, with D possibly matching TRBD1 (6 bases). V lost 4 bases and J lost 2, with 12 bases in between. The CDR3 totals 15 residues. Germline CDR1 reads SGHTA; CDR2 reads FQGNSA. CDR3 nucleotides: TGTGCCAGCAGCTGGAGTACAGGGTCCAAAAACATTCAGTACTTC. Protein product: CASSWSTGSKNIQYF.

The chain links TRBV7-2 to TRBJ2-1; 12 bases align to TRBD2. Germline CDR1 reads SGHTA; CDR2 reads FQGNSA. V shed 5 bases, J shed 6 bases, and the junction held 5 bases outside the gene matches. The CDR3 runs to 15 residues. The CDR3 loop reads CASSPASGRVNEQFF. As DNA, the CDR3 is TGTGCCAGCAGCCCCGCTAGCGGGAGGGTCAATGAGCAGTTCTTC.

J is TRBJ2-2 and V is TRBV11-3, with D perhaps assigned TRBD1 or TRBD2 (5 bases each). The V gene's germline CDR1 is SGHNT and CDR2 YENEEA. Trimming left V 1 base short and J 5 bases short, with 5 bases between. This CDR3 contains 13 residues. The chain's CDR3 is CASSLGGTGELFF. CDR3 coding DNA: TGTGCCAGCAGCTTAGGGGGGACCGGGGAGCTGTTTTTT.

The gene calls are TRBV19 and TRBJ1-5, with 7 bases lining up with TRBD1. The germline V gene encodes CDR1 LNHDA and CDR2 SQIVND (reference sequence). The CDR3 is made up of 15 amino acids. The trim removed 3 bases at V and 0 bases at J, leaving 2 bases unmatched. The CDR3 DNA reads TGTGCCAGTAGTATGGGGACAGTTAGCAATCAGCCCCAGCATTTT. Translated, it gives CASSMGTVSNQPQHF. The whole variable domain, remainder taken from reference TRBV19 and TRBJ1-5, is DGGITQSPKYLFRKEGQNVTLSCEQNLNHDAMYWYRQDPGQGLRLIYYSQIVNDFQKGDIAEGYSVSREKKESFPLTVTSAQKNPTAFYLCASSMGTVSNQPQHFGDGTRLSIL.

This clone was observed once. CDR3 region: CASSLDKSTDTQYF. CDR3 nucleotide sequence: TGCGCCAGCAGCTTGGACAAGTCCACAGATACGCAGTATTTT. The gene calls are TRBV5-1 and TRBJ2-3; D call uncertain. V was cut by 0 bases and J by 2 bases, with 7 bases left in between. Per the germline V gene, CDR1 is SGHRS and CDR2 is YFSETQ. The CDR3 sequence is 14 residues long.

The CDR3 region has the DNA TGTGCCAGTAGACGAGAAGGGGGAGAAAACATTCAGTACTTC. Translation: CASRREGGENIQYF. The rearrangement joins TRBV19 to TRBJ2-4; D may be TRBD1 (6 bases). This CDR3 spans 14 amino acids. Germline assignment: CDR1 LNHDA and CDR2 SQIVND (reference sequence). Trimming took 6 bases from V and 5 from J, leaving 14 bases between them.

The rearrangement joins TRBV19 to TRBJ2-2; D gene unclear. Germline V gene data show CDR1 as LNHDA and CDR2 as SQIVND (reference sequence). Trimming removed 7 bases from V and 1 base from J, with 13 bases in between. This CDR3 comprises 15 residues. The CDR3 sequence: CASTPPALNTGELFF. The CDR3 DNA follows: TGTGCCAGTACCCCCCCAGCACTGAACACCGGGGAGCTGTTTTTT. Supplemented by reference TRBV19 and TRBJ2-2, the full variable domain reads DGGITQSPKYLFRKEGQNVTLSCEQNLNHDAMYWYRQDPGQGLRLIYYSQIVNDFQKGDIAEGYSVSREKKESFPLTVTSAQKNPTAFYLCASTPPALNTGELFFGEGSRLTVL.

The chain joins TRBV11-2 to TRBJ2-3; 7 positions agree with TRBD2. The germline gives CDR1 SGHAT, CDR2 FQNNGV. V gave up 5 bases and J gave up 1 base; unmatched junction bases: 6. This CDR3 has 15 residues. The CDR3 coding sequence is TGTGCCAGCAGCGCGAGCGGGGCCCGCACAGATACGCAGTATTTT. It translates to CASSASGARTDTQYF.